This T cell receptor (beta chain) is drawn from a study of blood T cell repertoires in COVID-19 (dated by TCRdb to 2020 to 2022). About the full investigation: The collaborator samples originated in the United States, Italy and Spain and spanned the acute and convalescent phases of COVID-19. The material from the prospective study consisted of cDNA or gDNA derived from T cells, B-cell-depleted T cells, or PBMCs. The dataset comprised deeply sampled blood TCRbeta repertoires from subjects exposed to, actively infected with, or recovered from COVID-19. A freely available public database, intended as a resource for researchers studying the immune response to SARS-CoV-2, is where the repertoires were released. The samples were drawn from two sources: the first 160 participants of the ongoing ImmuneRACE study, and fewer than 1,500 subjects contributed by 6 global collaborators. A de-identified subject ID, COVID-19 status, age in years and sex were almost always included in the sample metadata. HLA class I and class II types, where available, came from metadata supplied by the sample provider rather than from assay-based typing.

Participants in the prospective study were enrolled through a virtual design, were aged 18 to 89 years, and lived in approximately 25 United States geographic areas. In the prospective study, cohorts were assigned on the basis of participant-reported clinical history obtained from a screening survey and a study questionnaire. Recovered participants in ImmuneRACE Cohort 3 were defined as having two consecutive negative NP/OP PCR tests, clearance from a healthcare professional, or resolution of symptoms. In the prospective study, whole blood, serum and a nasopharyngeal or oropharyngeal swab were collected from each participant by mobile phlebotomists. Over a 2-month period, participants in the prospective study had the option of providing additional blood draws and questionnaires. Before DNA extraction, blood samples from the prospective study were shipped at room temperature or frozen. What the work shows at the level of the full study, not this receptor alone: The quantity of clinical and demographic metadata differed by source and by participant and was supplied without curation.

Points on this clone: What antigen it recognizes has not been identified. Base quality data are lacking; no much larger clone is found one base away.

The CDR3 covers 13 residues, taking in both the cysteine and the phenylalanine. Only the CDR3 portion is preserved as DNA: 39 bases, with reading frame beginning at the first base. Trimming removed 6 bases from V and 6 bases from J, leaving 14 bases between the germline ends. The immunoSEQ Assay, a bias-controlled multiplex PCR, was used to amplify TCRbeta CDR3 regions from genomic DNA. The paper's processing steps were these. Nucleated cell counts per sample were estimated from amplification of reference gene primers within the assay. Sequence reads were collapsed and filtered to measure the absolute abundance of every unique TCRbeta CDR3 rearrangement. For each sample, productive Simpson clonality was calculated as the square root of Simpson's diversity index across productive rearrangements. Not all clones reach the TCRdb copy of this immuneACCESS table, which keeps in-frame sequences only. Checked studies attribute under half of the gap to unresolved V genes and leave the rest unexplained. V and J calls and clone size are as listed in that table; D and trimming were resolved from the DNA. The sample yields 150,000 or so clones; approximately 84% were counted once. The ten biggest clones cover 7% to 7.5% of the sample.

The receptor was isolated from a woman between 50 and 59 years old who had recovered from COVID-19. Sequencing was carried out using PBMCs or T cells enriched from blood (not recorded which). The chain joins TRBV12-3 or TRBV12-4 to TRBJ1-2; the D gene is possibly TRBD1, with 5 bases matching. For the CDR3, the sequence is CASRGTTANGYTF. The DNA sequence is TGTGCCAGCAGGGGTACGACAGCGAATGGCTACACCTTC.